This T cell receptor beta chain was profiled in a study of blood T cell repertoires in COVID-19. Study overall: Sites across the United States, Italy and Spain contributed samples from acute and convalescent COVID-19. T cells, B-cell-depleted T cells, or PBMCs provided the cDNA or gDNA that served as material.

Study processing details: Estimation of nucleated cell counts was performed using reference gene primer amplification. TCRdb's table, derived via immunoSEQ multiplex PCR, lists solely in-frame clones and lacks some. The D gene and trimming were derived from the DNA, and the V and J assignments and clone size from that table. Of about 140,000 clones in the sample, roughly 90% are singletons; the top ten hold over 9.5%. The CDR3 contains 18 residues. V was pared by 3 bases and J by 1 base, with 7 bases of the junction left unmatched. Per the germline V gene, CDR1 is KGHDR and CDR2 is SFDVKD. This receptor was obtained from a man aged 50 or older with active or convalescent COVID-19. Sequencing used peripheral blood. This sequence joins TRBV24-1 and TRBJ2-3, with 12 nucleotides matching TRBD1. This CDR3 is CATSDTPGQGAGTDTQYF. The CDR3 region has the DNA TGTGCCACCAGTGATACCCCGGGACAGGGGGCCGGCACAGATACGCAGTATTTT.